Reported below is one T cell receptor beta chain. This clone showed up just a few times. The antigen it recognizes is unknown. No much larger clone is present one base from it, and per-base qualities are unavailable. From each donor, a single peripheral blood sample of 100 to 150 mL on average was drawn into heparinised tubes. A BD FACSAria II and a panel including CD45RO, CCR7, CD25, CD127, CD95 and CD27 were used to sort naive, central memory, regulatory and stem cell-like memory CD4+ T cells. All sorted populations exceeded 95% purity. PBMCs were separated immediately by Lymphoprep density gradient centrifugation and were stained directly, without being cultured. So that batch effects would be minimized, each experiment stained and sorted samples in pairs, pairing one healthy donor with one patient. The source of the sample is a study of beta chain features in type 1 diabetes (dated by TCRdb to about 2018). Study-level background: Mean age, gender distribution, total cell number and subset yield were not different between patients and healthy donors. Regulatory and stem cell-like memory subsets were obtained from only 8 patients and roughly eight healthy donors, while naive and central memory subsets were obtained from all 28 donors. A total of some 110 million sorted cells were examined across all samples, and the number of cells per subset was strongly correlated with RNA yield. The study compared the TCRB repertoires of sorted circulating CD4+ T cell subsets in recently diagnosed type 1 diabetes patients with those in matched healthy donors.

General study outcomes and caveats: Naive, central memory and regulatory TCRB repertoires appeared to be more similar among patients than among healthy donors. A moderate but significant shortening of TCRB CDR3 length was observed in type 1 diabetes patients in all four CD4+ subsets. Because cDNA was sequenced instead of genomic DNA, highly expressing activated cells could be over-represented, though the groups showed no difference in activation or CD3 levels. At VDJ recombination sites, patients with type 1 diabetes made fewer insertions and deleted more nucleotides, a pattern implying thymic rearrangement abnormalities. HLA sub-analyses involved small numbers of individuals, so any influence of HLA type on TCRB rearrangement remained unresolved. PCR may preferentially amplify shorter templates, but because patient and control samples were amplified and corrected together, any resulting skew would affect both groups equally.

The entire isolated RNA was reverse transcribed using the High Capacity cDNA Reverse Transcription Kit, and thus expressed TCRB transcripts were sequenced. Naive, central memory and regulatory T cell samples underwent deep immunoSEQ sequencing, averaging about 3.57 million total reads per sample. Sorted cells were lysed in RLT buffer and RNA was extracted with DNase-treated RNeasy Micro or Mini kits, depending on cell number. Each cell subset was processed separately to prevent cross-contamination, with patient and healthy donor samples processed together. TCRB sequences were amplified from cDNA with the immunoSEQ multiplex PCR, producing 87-bp fragments spanning the CDR3 region. Amplicons were sequenced on the Illumina HiSeq platform. Processing in the source paper ran as follows. Synthetic template baselines were used to correct PCR bias computationally, reads within Hamming distance 2 were collapsed, and singletons that could not be merged were discarded. Reads were aligned against IMGT to assign V, D and J genes, CDR3 length and insertions or deletions at six rearrangement sites. Within each subset, clonotype counts were normalized to sorted cell number, after which true diversity and Gini coefficients were computed with the tcR R package. The overlap coefficient, calculated on TCRB nucleotide sequences, was used to quantify repertoire sharing. Out-of-frame TCRB sequences from naive cells were analyzed to stand in for the pre-selection repertoire. TCRdb holds this immuneACCESS table with in-frame rearrangements only. Some clones are missing; in checked studies, unresolved V genes explain under half, and the rest has no known cause. V, J and clone size are those of that table, while D and trimming were read from the DNA. The sample table holds over 650,000 clones, of which around 15% were seen once. The ten largest make up approximately 0.039% of the sample.

The sequenced material came from naive CD4+ T cells from blood. Per the publication, the cell subset or site label means: true naive CD4+ T cells. The source of this sequence is a man younger than 30 with type 1 diabetes.

Here is the DNA: TGTGCCAGCAGCTTGAGTGGGTATGATGAAAAACTGTTTTTT. This encodes CASSLSGYDEKLFF. The chain is made from TRBV5-4 and TRBJ1-4; no D gene can be assigned with confidence. V is pared back by 1 base and J by 6 bases, with 10 bases lying between the germline termini. The CDR1 and CDR2 encoded by the germline V gene (reference sequence) are SGHNT and YYREEE. CDR3 length: 14 amino acids, cysteine to phenylalanine. The retained sequence is limited to the CDR3, 42 bases, with the frame set at the first base.